The 9 T cell receptor beta chains below come from one sample, sequenced in a study of beta chain features in type 1 diabetes. TCRB transcripts that were expressed got sequenced, as all of the isolated RNA had been reverse transcribed. Sequencing was performed with immunoSEQ multiplex PCR; in TCRdb, only in-frame clones are kept and a portion is missing. The sample holds 600,000 to 650,000 clones, about 16% seen once. The sample was naive CD4+ T cells from blood. The receptor set was obtained from a young man in good health.

This clone was seen once. This rearrangement joins TRBV29-1 to TRBJ1-2; 9 bases match TRBD1. The CDR3 is 13 residues long. The germline gives CDR1 SQVTM, CDR2 ANQGSEA. V trimming: 4 bases; J trimming: 4 bases; junction bases outside the gene matches: 4. The CDR3 is CSVGGGQGYGYTF. CDR3 bases: TGCAGCGTTGGGGGGGGACAGGGCTATGGCTACACCTTC.

The chain is built from TRBV28 and TRBJ2-1; D ambiguous. The CDR3 has 15 residues. V was clipped by 3 bases and J by 5 bases, with 14 bases between them. Germline V gene lookup returns CDR1 MDHEN and CDR2 SYDVKM. The CDR3 DNA follows: TGTGCCAGCAGTTTCGTCGCGGCAGTTAACAATGAGCAGTTCTTC. It translates to CASSFVAAVNNEQFF.

This clone has more than one count but fewer than ten. This chain uses TRBV18 with TRBJ1-2; D is uncertain. CDR1 is KGHSH and CDR2 is LQKENI in the germline V gene. Trimming took off 2 bases at V and 5 bases at J, with 12 bases between the two ends. This CDR3 region has 14 residues. CDR3 protein: CASSPALLPYGYTF. The CDR3 region has the DNA TGTGCCAGCTCACCAGCCCTTCTCCCGTATGGCTACACCTTC.

The CDR3 region has the DNA TGTGCCAGCTCACCGGGACAGATAGATACGCAGTATTTT. It translates to CASSPGQIDTQYF. The chain recombines TRBV18 with TRBJ2-3, with TRBD1 matching 7 bases. CDR1 KGHSH and CDR2 LQKENI come from the germline V gene. V was pared by 3 bases and J by 5 bases, with 2 bases of the junction left unmatched. This CDR3 comprises 13 residues.

The sample holds a few counts of this clone. V is TRBV5-6 and J is TRBJ2-5; 9 positions agree with TRBD2. The CDR3 covers 14 residues. CDR1 SGHDT and CDR2 YYEEEE come from the germline V gene. The junction had 9 bases not matched to a gene; V was cut back by 4 bases and J by 8 bases. In DNA, the CDR3 is TGTGCCAGCAGCCCCCTTGGAGCGGGAGGTACCCAGTACTTC. Residues: CASSPLGAGGTQYF.

The chain has TRBV12-5 and TRBJ2-1, with TRBD1 as a possible D gene (5 bases). Germline V gene data show CDR1 as LGHNT and CDR2 as FRNRAP. Trimming cost V 0 bases and J 5 bases, with 11 bases left between them. This CDR3 spans 15 amino acids. CDR3 in DNA: TGTGCTAGTGGTTTGGTAGTGGGGCAGGACAATGAGCAGTTCTTC. Translated: CASGLVVGQDNEQFF.

This clone was counted only a few times. This rearrangement joins TRBV5-1 to TRBJ2-7, with 9 nucleotides matching TRBD2. The junction had 9 bases not matched to a gene; V was cut back by 4 bases and J by 1 base. The CDR3 totals 16 residues. CDR1 is SGHRS, CDR2 YFSETQ, per germline. The CDR3 loop reads CASSPRGSGSSYEQYF. CDR3 nucleotide sequence: TGCGCCAGCAGCCCCAGGGGTAGCGGGAGTTCCTACGAGCAGTACTTC.

This clone was picked up one time. Other DNA sequences of this sample code for an identical CDR3. The V gene is TRBV5-4, the J gene TRBJ2-7; D gene ambiguous. Germline V CDR1 and CDR2: SGHNT, YYREEE (reference sequence). V lost 0 bases to trimming and J lost 2 bases, with 9 bases between them. This CDR3 comprises 14 residues. In DNA form, the CDR3 reads TGTGCCAGCAGCTTGGAGGCCACCGCCTACGAGCAGTACTTC. Translation gives CASSLEATAYEQYF. The full variable domain, with the rest looked up from reference TRBV5-4 and TRBJ2-7, is ETGVTQSPTHLIKTRGQQVTLRCSSQSGHNTVSWYQQALGQGPQFIFQYYREEENGRGNFPPRFSGLQFPNYSSELNVNALELDDSALYLCASSLEATAYEQYFGPGTRLTVT.

Turning to this clone: The same CDR3 can be traced to other DNA sequences in this sample. This chain uses TRBV12-5 with TRBJ1-2, with D possibly TRBD1 on 5 matching bases. CDR1 is LGHNT and CDR2 is FRNRAP in the germline V gene. Trimming removed 1 base from V and 4 bases from J, with 7 bases in between. CDR3 length: 13 residues. The chain's CDR3 is CASGLGQGYGYTF. The CDR3 coding sequence is TGTGCTAGTGGTTTGGGGCAGGGCTATGGCTACACCTTC.